One sample yielded the 12 T cell receptor beta chains listed below, sequenced in a study of beta chain features in type 1 diabetes. TCRB transcripts that were expressed got sequenced, as all of the isolated RNA had been reverse transcribed. Assay: immunoSEQ multiplex PCR; the TCRdb copy retains only in-frame clones and omits some. This sample carries about 320,000 clones, less than 15% of them seen once, and the ten largest clones take approximately 7%. The sample comprised central memory CD4+ T cells from blood. These receptors came from a man aged 25-40 years in good health.

This clone was recorded a few times. At the DNA level, this CDR3 is encoded by other sequences in the same sample as well. The chain combines TRBV11-2 with TRBJ2-5; 8 nucleotides line up with TRBD1. Per germline, CDR1 SGHAT and CDR2 FQNNGV. The CDR3 runs to 14 residues. Losses at the gene ends were 3 bases for V and 2 bases for J; bases not matched to a gene: 2. CDR3 loop: CASSLGTGQETQYF. The CDR3 nucleotides are TGTGCCAGCAGCTTGGGGACAGGTCAAGAGACCCAGTACTTC.

This clone was observed a handful of times. The CDR3 loop is CASSLIASWNTGELFF. Written as DNA, the CDR3 is TGTGCCAGCAGCTTAATAGCTAGCTGGAACACCGGGGAGCTGTTTTTT. The V and J genes are TRBV7-2 and TRBJ2-2; D is perhaps TRBD2 (5 bases). The V gene lost 2 bases and the J gene lost 1 base, with 11 bases spanning the gap. CDR1 SGHTA and CDR2 FQGNSA come from the germline V gene. CDR3 length equals 16 residues.

This clone was seen more than once but under ten times. This chain joins TRBV5-1 and TRBJ1-4; D unclear. Trimming shortened V by 4 bases and J by 4 bases, and 11 bases separated the two germline ends. The CDR3 is 14 residues long. CDR1 is SGHRS, CDR2 YFSETQ, per germline. In DNA form, the CDR3 reads TGCGCCAGCAGCACGACCCGGAGTAATGAAAAACTGTTTTTT. It translates to CASSTTRSNEKLFF.

The chain is built from TRBV5-1 and TRBJ2-2, with TRBD2 matching over 7 bases. This CDR3 has 15 residues. V lost 2 bases, J lost 4 bases, and 5 bases stayed unmatched. Germline V CDR1 and CDR2: SGHRS, YFSETQ. The CDR3 DNA reads as TGCGCCAGCAGCTTACGGGAGGACGGCACCGGGGAGCTGTTTTTT. Encoded protein: CASSLREDGTGELFF.

This chain connects TRBV29-1 to TRBJ1-1; no reliable D call. Germline lookup yields CDR1 SQVTM and CDR2 ANQGSEA. Trimming cost V 8 bases and J 3 bases, with 16 bases left between them. There are 13 residues in the CDR3. The CDR3 protein is CSLAGDSHTEAFF. DNA for the CDR3: TGCAGCCTCGCTGGGGATTCCCACACTGAAGCTTTCTTT.

This clone showed up many times. The chain is built from TRBV7-9 and TRBJ2-4; TRBD1 agrees at 9 bases. Losses at the gene ends were 6 bases for V and 5 bases for J; bases not matched to a gene: 5. The CDR3 has 14 amino acids. Germline values: CDR1 SEHNR, CDR2 FQNEAQ (reference sequence). The CDR3 loop is CASSWGQGQNIQYF. The CDR3 bases are TGTGCCAGCAGTTGGGGACAGGGCCAAAACATTCAGTACTTC.

This clone was observed at least ten times. The chain recombines TRBV9 with TRBJ2-1, with TRBD1 matching 7 bases. CDR3 size: 13 residues. Germline V CDR1 and CDR2: SGDLS, YYNGEE. V trimming: 2 bases; J trimming: 6 bases; junction bases outside the gene matches: 2. CDR3 sequence reads: CASSVYRGNEQFF. CDR3 in DNA: TGTGCCAGCAGCGTCTACAGGGGCAATGAGCAGTTCTTC. The full variable domain, rest sourced from reference TRBV9 and TRBJ2-1, is DSGVTQTPKHLITATGQRVTLRCSPRSGDLSVYWYQQSLDQGLQFLIQYYNGEERAKGNILERFSAQQFPDLHSELNLSSLELGDSALYFCASSVYRGNEQFFGPGTRLTVL.

This clone was counted a few times. The gene calls are TRBV5-5 and TRBJ2-3; tentatively, D is TRBD2 (5 bases). The CDR3 is made up of 15 amino acids. CDR1 and CDR2 from the germline V gene are SGHKS and YYEKEE (reference sequence). V gave up 2 bases and J gave up 3 bases, with 13 bases separating them. CDR3 loop: CASSFLVRGTDTQYF. The CDR3 nucleotides read TGTGCCAGCAGCTTTCTCGTCCGGGGAACAGATACGCAGTATTTT. Together with reference TRBV5-5 and TRBJ2-3, the CDR3 gives the full variable domain: DAGVTQSPTHLIKTRGQQVTLRCSPISGHKSVSWYQQVLGQGPQFIFQYYEKEERGRGNFPDRFSARQFPNYSSELNVNALLLGDSALYLCASSFLVRGTDTQYFGPGTRLTVL.

The sample holds many counts of this clone. This rearrangement joins TRBV2 to TRBJ2-7; TRBD1 is a possible D gene (6 bases). The CDR3 is 13 residues long. From germline, CDR1 is SNHLY and CDR2 FYNNEI. The CDR3 nucleotides are TGTGCAGTTGGGGACACGAACAACTACGAGCAGTACTTC. Its translation: CAVGDTNNYEQYF.

This clone has just a few counts. V and J are TRBV5-1 and TRBJ2-2; D gene uncertain. The CDR3 is 16 residues long. CDR1 is SGHRS and CDR2 is YFSETQ in the germline V gene. The V end lost 0 bases, the J end lost 4 bases, and 13 bases lay between the germline ends. CDR3 in amino acids: CASSLAGPQGTGELFF. In nucleotides, the CDR3 is TGCGCCAGCAGCTTGGCAGGCCCTCAAGGCACCGGGGAGCTGTTTTTT.

This clone was seen more than once but under ten times. J is TRBJ1-5 and V is TRBV7-2; tentative D call: TRBD1 (5 bases). Germline V gives CDR1 SGHTA, CDR2 FQGNSA. The V gene lost 1 base and the J gene lost 2 bases, with 9 bases spanning the gap. CDR3 length: 15 residues. As DNA, the CDR3 is TGTGCCAGCAGCTTAGGTGGGGCGGGCAATCAGCCCCAGCATTTT. Residues: CASSLGGAGNQPQHF. The variable domain in full, with the rest retrieved from reference TRBV7-2 and TRBJ1-5, is GAGVSQSPSNKVTEKGKDVELRCDPISGHTALYWYRQSLGQGLEFLIYFQGNSAPDKSGLPSDRFSAERTGGSVSTLTIQRTQQEDSAVYLCASSLGGAGNQPQHFGDGTRLSIL.

The count of this clone is one. The chain employs TRBV18 and TRBJ1-1; TRBD1 is a possible D gene (5 bases). The CDR3 contains 15 residues. Germline V CDR1 and CDR2: KGHSH, LQKENI. The ends were cut back, 3 bases at V and 5 bases at J, with 16 bases in the middle. The CDR3 DNA follows: TGTGCCAGCTCACCCCAGGGAACCCTTACGACTGAAGCTTTCTTT. Amino acids: CASSPQGTLTTEAFF.